The 31 T cell receptor beta chains presented below share a single source sample, sequenced in a study of T cells after yellow fever vaccination. TCRdb redid the calling of the 5' RACE reads with MiXCR, one entry per CDR3 protein. This table holds approximately 580,000 distinct CDR3 sequences, about a sixth found once. The sequenced sample was PBMCs, obtained about 5 days after the first yellow fever vaccination. Receptor source: a man aged 18 to 29 who received the YFV17D yellow fever vaccine.

This clonotype was counted between two and nine times. The V and J genes are TRBV9 and TRBJ2-3; 9 nucleotides match TRBD2. The CDR3 has 14 amino acids. Germline loops: CDR1 SGDLS, CDR2 YYNGEE. V trimming: 2 bases; J trimming: 6 bases; junction bases outside the gene matches: 4. The chain's CDR3 is CASSVGLAGDTQYF. Here the CDR3 DNA reads TGTGCCAGCAGCGTTGGGCTAGCGGGGGATACGCAGTATTTT.

This clonotype was observed many times. The chain carries TRBV7-8 and TRBJ2-1; D call uncertain. The CDR3 is 14 residues long. The ends were cut back, 1 base at V and 7 bases at J, with 11 bases in the middle. CDR1 and CDR2 from the germline V gene are SGHVS and FQNEAQ. CDR3 protein: CASSLVVGPNEQFF. The CDR3 DNA follows: TGTGCCAGCAGCTTAGTGGTGGGCCCTAATGAGCAGTTCTTC.

The V gene is TRBV3-1, the J gene TRBJ2-3, with D possibly being TRBD2 (6 bases). Trimming left V 1 base short and J 6 bases short, with 14 bases between. The CDR3 has 15 residues. Germline-derived CDR1 and CDR2 are LGHDT and YNNKEL (reference sequence). Here the CDR3 DNA reads TGTGCCAGCAGCCAAGGCGGGGCCCCCACGGATACGCAGTATTTT. It is translated as CASSQGGAPTDTQYF.

The sample holds many counts of this clonotype. The chain is built from TRBV20-1 and TRBJ1-6; 10 positions agree with TRBD1. The CDR3 contains 15 residues. CDR1 is DFQATT and CDR2 is SNEGSKA in the germline V gene (reference sequence). V shed 1 base, J shed 9 bases, and the junction held 6 bases outside the gene matches. The CDR3 here is CSARARDRGSSPLHF. Written as DNA, the CDR3 is TGCAGTGCTAGAGCCCGGGACAGGGGTTCTTCACCCCTCCACTTT.

This clonotype has just a few counts. The chain has TRBV20-1 and TRBJ2-3; a possible D gene is TRBD2 (7 bases). The CDR3 is made up of 13 amino acids. Per the germline V gene, CDR1 is DFQATT and CDR2 is SNEGSKA (reference sequence). V was trimmed by 8 bases and J by 1 base, leaving 13 bases between them. This CDR3 is CSSGGLRTDTQYF. The CDR3, as DNA: TGCAGTTCCGGGGGGCTTCGCACAGATACGCAGTATTTT.

In its sample, this clonotype was seen a few times. The chain carries TRBV18 and TRBJ1-6, with TRBD1 matching 12 bases. Losses at the gene ends were 3 bases for V and 7 bases for J; bases not matched to a gene: 4. From germline, CDR1 is KGHSH and CDR2 LQKENI. This CDR3 spans 16 amino acids. For the CDR3, the DNA is TGTGCCAGCTCACCGGGACAGGGGGCGTGGAATTCACCCCTCCACTTT. Protein: CASSPGQGAWNSPLHF. Complete variable domain (other parts from reference TRBV18 and TRBJ1-6): NAGVMQNPRHLVRRRGQEARLRCSPMKGHSHVYWYRQLPEEGLKFMVYLQKENIIDESGMPKERFSAEFPKEGPSILRIQQVVRGDSAAYFCASSPGQGAWNSPLHFGNGTRLTVT.

This clonotype was seen a handful of times. The chain recombines TRBV6-2 or TRBV6-3 with TRBJ2-3; no clear D gene. Trimming removed 6 bases from V and 7 bases from J, with 11 bases in between. Germline values: CDR1 MNHEY, CDR2 SVGEGT. The CDR3 length is 12 residues. This CDR3 reads CASSLGINTQYF. CDR3 bases: TGTGCCAGCAGCTTGGGAATTAATACGCAGTATTTT.

This clonotype was detected only a few times. V and J are TRBV7-8 and TRBJ2-7; TRBD1 aligns across 7 bases. Germline CDR1 reads SGHVS; CDR2 reads FQNEAQ. The V segment lost 5 bases and the J segment 4 bases; nucleotides outside the gene matches: 5. The CDR3 is 13 amino acids. In nucleotides, the CDR3 is TGTGCCAGCAGCGACGACAGGGATTACGAGCAGTACTTC. Translation gives CASSDDRDYEQYF.

The chain has TRBV6-1 and TRBJ1-2; TRBD1 agrees at 9 bases. The length of the CDR3 is 15 residues. Per the germline V gene, CDR1 is MNHNS and CDR2 is SASEGT. After removal of 4 bases from V and 6 bases from J, the junction contained 9 bases not matched to a gene. This CDR3 reads CASSVRDRVANGYTF. The CDR3 region has the DNA TGTGCCAGCAGTGTAAGGGACAGGGTGGCGAATGGCTACACCTTC.

This chain joins TRBV4-1 and TRBJ1-6; 7 bases line up with TRBD1. The CDR3 consists of 14 residues. CDR1 is MGHRA, CDR2 YSYEKL, per germline. The junction had 9 bases not matched to a gene; V was cut back by 6 bases and J by 10 bases. Here the CDR3 DNA reads TGCGCCAGCAGACAACCGGGACAGTTGTCACCCCTCCACTTT. It codes for CASRQPGQLSPLHF.

There are a few counts of this clonotype. The rearrangement uses TRBV4-3 and TRBJ1-1; maybe TRBD1 (5 bases). The germline V gene encodes CDR1 LGHNA and CDR2 YSLEER. CDR3 size: 15 residues. The V end lost 0 bases, the J end lost 4 bases, and 12 bases lay between the germline ends. CDR3 region: CASSQDLGTSTEAFF. The CDR3 DNA is TGCGCCAGCAGCCAAGATCTCGGGACCTCCACTGAAGCTTTCTTT.

V gene TRBV6-5 combines with J gene TRBJ1-2; D ambiguous. Between the trimmed V and J ends, which lost 4 bases and 4 bases, there was a span of 13 bases. This CDR3 comprises 14 residues. Germline V gene lookup returns CDR1 MNHEY and CDR2 SVGAGI. CDR3 sequence: CASSLSRGGYGYTF. As DNA, the CDR3 is TGTGCCAGCAGTTTATCCAGAGGCGGCTATGGCTACACCTTC.

This clonotype was seen a single time. The chain links TRBV30 to TRBJ2-5; TRBD2 agrees at 8 bases. Trimming removed 2 bases from V and 7 bases from J; junction bases left unmatched: 12. This CDR3 contains 15 residues. Germline CDR1 reads GTSNPN; CDR2 reads SVGIG (reference sequence). CDR3 sequence reads: CAWSYSWTSPRTQYF. The CDR3 nucleotides are TGTGCCTGGAGTTACTCCTGGACTAGCCCGAGGACCCAGTACTTC.

This clonotype was seen a few times. The chain combines TRBV7-2 with TRBJ2-7; TRBD2 agrees at 9 bases. V was pared by 6 bases and J by 7 bases, with 13 bases of the junction left unmatched. The germline V gene has CDR1 SGHTA and CDR2 FQGNSA. This CDR3 region has 15 residues. CDR3 loop: CASRELAGFPIEQYF. In DNA form, the CDR3 reads TGTGCCAGCAGAGAGCTAGCGGGGTTTCCGATAGAGCAGTACTTC.

The chain couples TRBV7-9 to TRBJ2-3; tentative D call: TRBD2 (5 bases). CDR1 and CDR2 from the germline V gene are SEHNR and FQNEAQ (reference sequence). This CDR3 is built from 17 residues. V was cut by 5 bases and J by 0 bases, with 18 bases left in between. CDR3 bases: TGTGCCAGCAGCCCCCGACTGGCCCGACTAAGCACAGATACGCAGTATTTT. As protein: CASSPRLARLSTDTQYF.

The chain couples TRBV4-1 to TRBJ2-4, with D perhaps matching TRBD2 (6 bases). From germline, CDR1 is MGHRA and CDR2 YSYEKL. The V end was cut by 8 bases, the J end by 1 base, with 9 bases between. The CDR3 totals 13 residues. As DNA, the CDR3 is TGCGCCAGCGGGGGGATGGCCAAAAACATTCAGTACTTC. Translated: CASGGMAKNIQYF.

This clonotype was observed at least ten times. CDR3 loop: CASSLVSENTEAFF. The CDR3 DNA reads TGCGCCAGCAGCTTGGTCTCTGAGAACACTGAAGCTTTCTTT. The chain employs TRBV5-1 and TRBJ1-1; D uncertain. CDR3 length equals 14 residues. V was clipped by 0 bases and J by 1 base, with 7 bases between them. Looked up from germline, CDR1 is SGHRS and CDR2 is YFSETQ. The whole variable domain, filled in from reference TRBV5-1 and TRBJ1-1, reads KAGVTQTPRYLIKTRGQQVTLSCSPISGHRSVSWYQQTPGQGLQFLFEYFSETQRNKGNFPGRFSGRQFSNSRSEMNVSTLELGDSALYLCASSLVSENTEAFFGQGTRLTVV.

In its sample, this clonotype was seen a few times. The V and J genes are TRBV11-2 and TRBJ1-1; possibly TRBD1 for D (5 bases). CDR3 length equals 17 residues. V was cut by 5 bases and J by 1 base, with 20 bases left in between. Per the germline V gene, CDR1 is SGHAT and CDR2 is FQNNGV. DNA for the CDR3: TGTGCCAGCAGCCCGAGAGGGGCAGGTCTCTCGAACACTGAAGCTTTCTTT. Translated, it gives CASSPRGAGLSNTEAFF. The full variable domain, rest sourced from reference TRBV11-2 and TRBJ1-1, is EAGVAQSPRYKIIEKRQSVAFWCNPISGHATLYWYQQILGQGPKLLIQFQNNGVVDDSQLPKDRFSAERLKGVDSTLKIQPAKLEDSAVYLCASSPRGAGLSNTEAFFGQGTRLTVV.

This chain uses TRBV27 with TRBJ2-1, with a possible D match to TRBD2 (6 bases). The CDR3 loop spans 14 amino acids. Trimming stripped 7 bases from V and 2 bases from J, with 12 bases between. The germline CDR1 and CDR2 sequences are MNHEY and SMNVEV (reference sequence). CDR3 sequence: CASKGGVTYNEQFF. The CDR3 DNA reads TGTGCCAGCAAGGGAGGAGTTACCTACAATGAGCAGTTCTTC.

A few counts support this clonotype. The J gene is TRBJ2-1, the V gene TRBV12-3 or TRBV12-4, with 7 bases that match TRBD1. V lost 5 bases to trimming and J lost 9 bases; unmatched junction nucleotides: 10. There are 14 residues in the CDR3. In DNA form, the CDR3 reads TGTGCCAGCAGTGCTTCGACAGGGATGGGTGAGCAGTTCTTC. This gives the protein CASSASTGMGEQFF.

A note on this clonotype: At one end, the junction sequence differs from germline, possibly due to a read error. This sequence joins TRBV5-4 and TRBJ2-5, with a weak D call TRBD2 (6 bases). The CDR3 contains 12 residues. In germline, CDR1 is SGHNT, CDR2 YYREEE (reference sequence). The CDR3 loop is CASSLDGTFPDF. CDR3 in DNA: TGTGCCAGCAGCTTGGACGGGACTTTCCCAGACTTC.

The chain is built from TRBV6-2 or TRBV6-3 and TRBJ1-5, with TRBD1 matching 7 bases. From germline, CDR1 is MNHEY and CDR2 SVGEGT. With V trimmed by 0 bases and J by 0 bases, 8 bases remained unmatched. There are 18 residues in the CDR3. CDR3 bases: TGTGCCAGCAGTTACTCGTTGAGGACAGGTGATAGCAATCAGCCCCAGCATTTT. Its protein is CASSYSLRTGDSNQPQHF.

This clonotype occurred many times. The V and J genes are TRBV15 and TRBJ1-5, with unresolved D. Trimming took 1 base from V and 7 from J, leaving 11 bases between them. The CDR3 has 14 residues. Germline CDR1 reads LNHNV; CDR2 reads YYDKDF (reference sequence). CDR3 sequence reads: CATSRGPIGQPQHF. Written as DNA, the CDR3 is TGTGCCACCAGCAGAGGACCCATCGGGCAGCCCCAGCATTTT.

This clonotype was observed many times. The chain has TRBV10-3 and TRBJ2-1, with 8 positions matching TRBD1. The length of the CDR3 is 12 residues. V lost 11 bases to trimming and J lost 8 bases; unmatched junction nucleotides: 8. Germline CDR1 reads ENHRY; CDR2 reads SYGVKD. CDR3 sequence reads: CAARQGADEQFF. Here the CDR3 DNA reads TGTGCCGCCAGGCAGGGGGCGGATGAGCAGTTCTTC.

The sample holds a few counts of this clonotype. The J gene is TRBJ1-2, the V gene TRBV7-9, with 10 bases identical to TRBD1. V lost 5 bases, J lost 3 bases, and 6 bases stayed unmatched. The CDR3 runs 15 residues. Germline V CDR1 and CDR2: SEHNR, FQNEAQ (reference sequence). This CDR3 reads CASSVRDRGHYGYTF. The CDR3 DNA follows: TGTGCCAGCAGCGTAAGGGACAGGGGACACTATGGCTACACCTTC. The whole variable domain, filled in from reference TRBV7-9 and TRBJ1-2, reads DTGVSQNPRHKITKRGQNVTFRCDPISEHNRLYWYRQTLGQGPEFLTYFQNEAQLEKSRLLSDRFSAERPKGSFSTLEIQRTEQGDSAMYLCASSVRDRGHYGYTFGSGTRLTVV.

This clonotype appeared a few times. Here the CDR3 reads CASRHSHTEAFF. The CDR3, as DNA: TGTGCCAGCCGTCACAGCCACACTGAAGCTTTCTTT. The rearrangement joins TRBV6-2 or TRBV6-3 to TRBJ1-1; D remains unclear. Trimming took 8 bases from V and 3 from J, leaving 10 bases between them. The CDR3 consists of 12 residues. Germline V gene lookup returns CDR1 MNHEY and CDR2 SVGEGT.

The V and J genes are TRBV6-5 and TRBJ1-5; D is perhaps TRBD1 (5 bases). The CDR3 loop spans 15 amino acids. Trimming left V 2 bases short and J 7 bases short, with 15 bases between. Germline V gene sequence: CDR1 MNHEY, CDR2 SVGAGI. CDR3 sequence (DNA): TGTGCCAGCAGTTACGATGGGCAGGGATGGCAGCCCCAGCATTTT. Amino acids: CASSYDGQGWQPQHF.

The rearrangement links TRBV27 to TRBJ2-2; unclear D gene. Trimming left V 6 bases short and J 5 bases short, with 10 bases between. Germline-derived CDR1 and CDR2 are MNHEY and SMNVEV (reference sequence). The CDR3 consists of 13 residues. As DNA, the CDR3 is TGTGCCAGCAGGGACCTGGGGACCGGGGAGCTGTTTTTT. Amino acid sequence: CASRDLGTGELFF.

The chain employs TRBV7-9 and TRBJ2-4; D may correspond to TRBD1 or TRBD2 (5 bases each). The CDR3 totals 13 residues. Trimming pared 3 bases from V and 15 bases from J, leaving 18 bases between. Germline V gene data show CDR1 as SEHNR and CDR2 as FQNEAQ (reference sequence). CDR3 residues: CASSFHTGTPGYF. CDR3 bases: TGTGCCAGCAGCTTCCATACCGGGACCCCAGGGTACTTC.

DNA for the CDR3: TGCGCCAGCAGCTCGGACTTTTACCGCCACAATGAGCAGTTCTTC. It yields the protein CASSSDFYRHNEQFF. The rearrangement links TRBV5-1 to TRBJ2-1, with a possible D match to TRBD2 (5 bases). CDR1 is SGHRS and CDR2 is YFSETQ in the germline V gene. Trimming pared 3 bases from V and 5 bases from J, leaving 15 bases between. CDR3 length: 15 residues.

The chain combines TRBV29-1 with TRBJ2-7, with TRBD1 identical over 10 bases. The CDR3 loop spans 13 amino acids. Germline loops: CDR1 SQVTM, CDR2 ANQGSEA. The ends lost 6 bases at V and 5 bases at J; junction bases unmatched: 7. DNA for the CDR3: TGCAGCGTAACCGGGACAGGGGATAACGAGCAGTACTTC. Translation: CSVTGTGDNEQYF.